A single sample is the source of the 23 T cell receptor beta chains below, sequenced in a study of blood T cell repertoires in COVID-19. The data were produced by immunoSEQ multiplex PCR, yet TCRdb's version contains in-frame clones alone and is incomplete. This repertoire shows roughly 130,000 clones, around 87% found once; its top ten account for around 3.4%. Sequencing was done on a sample of peripheral blood. All receptors derive from an older woman with acute or convalescent COVID-19.

J is TRBJ1-6 and V is TRBV5-4, with 8 bases aligning to TRBD1. This CDR3 comprises 14 residues. V was pared by 1 base and J by 10 bases, with 4 bases of the junction left unmatched. Germline lookup yields CDR1 SGHNT and CDR2 YYREEE (reference sequence). CDR3 coding DNA: TGTGCCAGCAGCTTGCAGGGGGCGGGCTCACCCCTCCACTTT. Amino acids: CASSLQGAGSPLHF.

The V gene is TRBV4-2, the J gene TRBJ2-1; 9 bases align to TRBD2. The junction had 2 bases not matched to a gene; V was cut back by 2 bases and J by 3 bases. CDR3 size: 15 residues. Germline loops: CDR1 LGHNA, CDR2 YNFKEQ. CDR3 sequence reads: CASSQRLAVYNEQFF. CDR3 DNA sequence: TGTGCCAGCAGCCAAAGACTAGCGGTCTACAATGAGCAGTTCTTC.

The chain recombines TRBV29-1 with TRBJ2-1; D might be TRBD2 (6 bases). The germline V gene encodes CDR1 SQVTM and CDR2 ANQGSEA. Trimming removed 7 bases at V and 14 bases at J, with 21 bases between. CDR3 size: 12 residues. In DNA form, the CDR3 reads TGCAGCGCCCTCTTTCCTCAGCGGGCGGAGTTCTTC. The encoded protein is CSALFPQRAEFF.

The chain joins TRBV14 to TRBJ1-6; no clear D gene. The germline CDR1 and CDR2 sequences are SGHDN and FVKESK. V lost 0 bases and J 7 bases, leaving 7 bases between the germline ends. This CDR3 is 14 amino acids long. CDR3 region: CASSQEARNSPLHF. CDR3 nucleotides: TGTGCCAGCAGCCAAGAGGCGCGGAATTCACCCCTCCACTTT.

The chain joins TRBV3-1 (or the pseudogene TRBV3-2) to TRBJ1-2; 10 nucleotides match TRBD1. The CDR3 consists of 13 residues. Germline V lookup: CDR1 LGHDT, CDR2 YNNKEL (reference sequence). Trimming cost V 4 bases and J 6 bases; bases outside gene matches: 2. CDR3 bases: TGTGCCAGCAGCCCGACAGGGGGCAATGGCTACACCTTC. It encodes CASSPTGGNGYTF.

In this sample, this clone turned up once. The gene calls are TRBV7-8 and TRBJ1-1; D is ambiguous. The germline CDR1 and CDR2 sequences are SGHVS and FQNEAQ. The CDR3 covers 13 residues. Trimming took 6 bases from V and 9 from J, leaving 17 bases between them. The CDR3 reads CASSPRSTTQAFF. Written as DNA, the CDR3 is TGTGCCAGCAGTCCACGGAGCACTACGCAAGCTTTCTTT.

This chain links TRBV19 with TRBJ1-5; 7 bases match TRBD1. Germline V gives CDR1 LNHDA, CDR2 SQIVND (reference sequence). The V gene end was trimmed by 4 bases and the J gene end by 0 bases; junction bases not matched to a gene: 9. CDR3 length equals 17 residues. The CDR3 sequence is CASSKLQGKYSNQPQHF. CDR3 sequence (DNA): TGTGCCAGTAGTAAGCTACAGGGGAAGTATAGCAATCAGCCCCAGCATTTT.

This clone appeared once. The rearrangement joins TRBV19 to TRBJ2-2, with no clear D. Germline CDR1 LNHDA, CDR2 SQIVND (reference sequence). Trimming removed 6 bases from V and 6 bases from J, with 8 bases in between. This CDR3 spans 12 amino acids. CDR3 amino acids: CASSHPPGELFF. The CDR3 nucleotides are TGTGCCAGTAGCCATCCCCCCGGGGAGCTGTTTTTT. Together with reference TRBV19 and TRBJ2-2, the CDR3 gives the full variable domain: DGGITQSPKYLFRKEGQNVTLSCEQNLNHDAMYWYRQDPGQGLRLIYYSQIVNDFQKGDIAEGYSVSREKKESFPLTVTSAQKNPTAFYLCASSHPPGELFFGEGSRLTVL.

The chain combines TRBV29-1 with TRBJ1-6; 11 bases map to TRBD1. The germline gives CDR1 SQVTM, CDR2 ANQGSEA. This CDR3 has 13 residues. Germline trimming cut 6 bases from V and 6 bases from J; bases unmatched to any gene: 1. CDR3 loop: CSVGTGGNSPLHF. The CDR3 DNA reads TGCAGCGTAGGGACAGGGGGTAATTCACCCCTCCACTTT.

This rearrangement joins TRBV5-8 to TRBJ1-2, with 7 positions matching TRBD1. V lost 3 bases to trimming and J lost 6 bases; unmatched junction nucleotides: 14. Germline loops: CDR1 SGHTS, CDR2 YDEGEE. CDR3 length equals 16 residues. This CDR3 is CASSSKTGDKWDGYTF. As DNA, the CDR3 is TGTGCCAGCAGCTCGAAAACAGGGGATAAATGGGATGGCTACACCTTC.

This clone occurred once. The V call is TRBV9, the J call TRBJ2-1; 8 bases are a match to TRBD2. Germline-derived CDR1 and CDR2 are SGDLS and YYNGEE. The CDR3 contains 15 residues. V lost 0 bases and J lost 5; bases outside the gene matches: 4. CDR3 residues: CASSVGGTSHNEQFF. CDR3 coding DNA: TGTGCCAGCAGCGTAGGTGGGACTAGTCACAATGAGCAGTTCTTC.

This clone was recorded a few times. The V gene is TRBV4-2, the J gene TRBJ1-2, with D possibly TRBD1 on 5 matching bases. Germline CDR1 reads LGHNA; CDR2 reads YNFKEQ. V was shortened by 0 bases and J by 4 bases, with 12 bases between the two germline ends. This CDR3 has 15 amino acids. The CDR3 DNA follows: TGTGCCAGCAGCCAAGATATCGGGGGGATCTATGGCTACACCTTC. Translation: CASSQDIGGIYGYTF.

The chain uses TRBV7-2 and TRBJ2-3; TRBD2 might be the D (5 bases). The CDR3 has 13 residues. Germline V lookup: CDR1 SGHTA, CDR2 FQGNSA. With 6 bases removed from V and 2 bases from J, the gap between germline ends came to 9 bases. CDR3 residues: CASSADYTDTQYF. CDR3 DNA: TGTGCCAGCAGTGCCGACTACACAGATACGCAGTATTTT.

Only one count was recorded for this clone. The same CDR3 is also encoded by other DNA sequences in this sample. V usage is TRBV5-1 and J usage is TRBJ2-5; D remains ambiguous. CDR1 and CDR2 from the germline V gene are SGHRS and YFSETQ. CDR3 length: 11 residues. Trimming stripped 3 bases from V and 2 bases from J, with 2 bases between. CDR3 protein: CASSSQETQYF. CDR3 DNA: TGCGCCAGCAGCTCTCAAGAGACCCAGTACTTC.

The chain employs TRBV11-2 and TRBJ1-4; unclear D gene. Germline V gene sequence: CDR1 SGHAT, CDR2 FQNNGV. CDR3 size: 13 residues. The V end lost 6 bases, the J end lost 6 bases, and 11 bases lay between the germline ends. The CDR3 DNA reads as TGTGCCAGCAGTGGAGCATATTATGAAAAACTGTTTTTT. This sequence encodes CASSGAYYEKLFF.

This clone appeared a few times. The chain employs TRBV19 and TRBJ1-6, with TRBD1 identical over 7 bases. The CDR3 contains 16 residues. The germline CDR1 and CDR2 sequences are LNHDA and SQIVND (reference sequence). V lost 4 bases to trimming and J lost 8 bases; unmatched junction nucleotides: 11. CDR3 in amino acids: CASSTQGNRGDSPLHF. The CDR3 DNA sequence: TGTGCCAGTAGTACACAGGGGAATCGGGGAGATTCACCCCTCCACTTT.

The rearrangement links TRBV30 to TRBJ1-3; 8 bases agree with TRBD1. After removal of 3 bases from V and 4 bases from J, the junction contained 2 bases not matched to a gene. The CDR3 has 13 residues. Germline V gene sequence: CDR1 GTSNPN, CDR2 SVGIG (reference sequence). The CDR3 region has the DNA TGTGCCTGGAGAACAGGGGGGGGAAACACCATATATTTT. Translating gives CAWRTGGGNTIYF.

V gene TRBV27 combines with J gene TRBJ1-1; 7 nucleotides match TRBD1. The CDR3 consists of 13 residues. J lost 7 bases, V lost 5 bases, and 7 bases had no gene match. Germline assignment: CDR1 MNHEY and CDR2 SMNVEV (reference sequence). As DNA, the CDR3 is TGTGCCAGCAGTGCACAGGGGATCGGTGAAGCTTTCTTT. Its translation: CASSAQGIGEAFF.

A few counts support this clone. The chain couples TRBV7-9 to TRBJ1-1, with D perhaps TRBD1 (5 bases). Trimming cost V 1 base and J 5 bases, with 17 bases left between them. The CDR3 runs to 16 residues. Germline V gene sequence: CDR1 SEHNR, CDR2 FQNEAQ (reference sequence). This CDR3 reads CASSLDGWGEVTEAFF. CDR3 nucleotides: TGTGCCAGCAGCTTAGATGGTTGGGGGGAAGTTACTGAAGCTTTCTTT.

This clone was counted between two and nine times. The V and J genes are TRBV15 and TRBJ1-2; the D is unclear. The CDR3 is made up of 13 amino acids. With 1 base removed from V and 2 bases from J, the gap between germline ends came to 5 bases. The germline gives CDR1 LNHNV, CDR2 YYDKDF (reference sequence). CDR3 nucleotides: TGTGCCACCAGCAGAGCGAGCAACTATGGCTACACCTTC. Translating gives CATSRASNYGYTF.

The J gene is TRBJ2-1, the V gene TRBV4-2, with 9 bases lining up with TRBD2. This CDR3 is 18 amino acids long. Germline assignment: CDR1 LGHNA and CDR2 YNFKEQ. V shed 0 bases, J shed 3 bases, and the junction held 9 bases outside the gene matches. The CDR3 reads CASSQDGVAGALYNEQFF. The CDR3 DNA sequence: TGTGCCAGCAGCCAAGATGGGGTAGCGGGAGCCCTCTACAATGAGCAGTTCTTC.

The gene calls are TRBV6-5 and TRBJ2-3; the D gene is possibly TRBD1 (6 bases). V dropped 7 bases and J dropped 7 bases, with 21 bases sitting between them. CDR1 is MNHEY, CDR2 SVGAGI, per germline. The CDR3 runs 15 residues. In DNA form, the CDR3 reads TGTGCCAGCACTCAAAAAGGGGGAATTTATAATACGCAGTATTTT. Encoded protein: CASTQKGGIYNTQYF.

The chain employs TRBV2 and TRBJ2-1, with unresolved D. This CDR3 has 15 amino acids. Germline CDR1 is SNHLY and CDR2 is FYNNEI. V was shortened by 6 bases and J by 5 bases, with 17 bases between the two germline ends. The CDR3 region has the DNA TGTGCCAGCAGCGCACGAGCTATCATAAACAATGAGCAGTTCTTC. Its protein product is CASSARAIINNEQFF.